A few counts support the clone carrying this T cell receptor (beta chain). This specimen belongs to a study of beta chain features in type 1 diabetes. Expressed TCRB transcripts were sequenced because the entire RNA isolate underwent reverse transcription. Deep immunoSEQ sequencing covered naive, central memory and regulatory T cell samples. Data came from immunoSEQ multiplex PCR; TCRdb stores just in-frame clones and leaves some out. The sample carries 310,000 or so clones, roughly 9.6% recorded once. This CDR3 contains 14 residues. CDR1 is MNHNS and CDR2 is SASEGT in the germline V gene. V was cut by 7 bases and J by 2 bases, with 15 bases left in between.

The TCR was taken from a woman aged 25 to 39 in good health. The chain uses TRBV6-1 and TRBJ2-7; the D is unclear. The sequenced material came from naive CD4+ T cells from blood. The CDR3 nucleotides are TGTGCCAGCACCTCCCAACTGAAGACCTACGAGCAGTACTTC. Protein sequence: CASTSQLKTYEQYF.